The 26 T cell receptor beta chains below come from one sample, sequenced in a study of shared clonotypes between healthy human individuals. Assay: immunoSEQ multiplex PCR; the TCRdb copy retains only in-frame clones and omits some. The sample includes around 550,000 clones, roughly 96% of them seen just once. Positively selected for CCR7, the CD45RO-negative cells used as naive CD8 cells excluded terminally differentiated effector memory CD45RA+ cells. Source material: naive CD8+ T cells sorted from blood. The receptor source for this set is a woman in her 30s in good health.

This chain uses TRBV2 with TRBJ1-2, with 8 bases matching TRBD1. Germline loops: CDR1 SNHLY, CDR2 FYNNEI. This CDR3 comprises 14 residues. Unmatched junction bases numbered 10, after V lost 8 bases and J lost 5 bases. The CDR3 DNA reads TGTGCCAGCCACCAGACAGGGGCACTATATGGCTACACCTTC. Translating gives CASHQTGALYGYTF.

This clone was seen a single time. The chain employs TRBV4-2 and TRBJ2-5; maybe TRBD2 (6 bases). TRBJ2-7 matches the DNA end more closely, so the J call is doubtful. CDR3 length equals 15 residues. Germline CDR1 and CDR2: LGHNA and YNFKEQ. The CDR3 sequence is CASSQDRVSGYEQYF. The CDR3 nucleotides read TGTGCCAGCAGCCAAGATCGGGTTAGCGGCTACGAGCAGTACTTC.

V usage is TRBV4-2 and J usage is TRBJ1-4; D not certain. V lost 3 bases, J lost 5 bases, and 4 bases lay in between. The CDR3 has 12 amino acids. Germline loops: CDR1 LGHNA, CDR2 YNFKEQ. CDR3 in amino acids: CASSQENEKLFF. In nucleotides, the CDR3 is TGTGCCAGCAGCCAGGAAAATGAAAAACTGTTTTTT.

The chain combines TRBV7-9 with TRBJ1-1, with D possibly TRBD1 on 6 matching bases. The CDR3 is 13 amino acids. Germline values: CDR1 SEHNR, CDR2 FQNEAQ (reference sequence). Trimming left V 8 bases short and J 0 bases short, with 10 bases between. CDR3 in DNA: TGTGCCAGCCGGGGGGGCTTGAACACTGAAGCTTTCTTT. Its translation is CASRGGLNTEAFF.

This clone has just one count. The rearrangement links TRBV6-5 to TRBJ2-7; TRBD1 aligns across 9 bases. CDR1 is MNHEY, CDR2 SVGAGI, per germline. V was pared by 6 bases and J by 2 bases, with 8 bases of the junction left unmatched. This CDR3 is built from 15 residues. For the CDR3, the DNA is TGTGCCAGCAGCTTAGGACAGGGGTCTCCCTACGAGCAGTACTTC. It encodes CASSLGQGSPYEQYF.

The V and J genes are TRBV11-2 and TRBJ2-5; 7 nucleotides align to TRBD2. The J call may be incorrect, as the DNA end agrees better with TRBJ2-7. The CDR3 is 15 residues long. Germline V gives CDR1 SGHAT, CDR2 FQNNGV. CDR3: CASSPQWAGAYEQYF. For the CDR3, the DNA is TGTGCCAGCAGCCCCCAATGGGCGGGAGCCTACGAGCAGTACTTC.

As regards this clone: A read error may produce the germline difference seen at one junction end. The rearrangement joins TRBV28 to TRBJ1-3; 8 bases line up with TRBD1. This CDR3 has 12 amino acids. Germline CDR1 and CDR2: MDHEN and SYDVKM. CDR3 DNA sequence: TGTGCCAGCAGTGTAAACCGGGACAGGCTAAAGTTT. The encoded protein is CASSVNRDRLKF.

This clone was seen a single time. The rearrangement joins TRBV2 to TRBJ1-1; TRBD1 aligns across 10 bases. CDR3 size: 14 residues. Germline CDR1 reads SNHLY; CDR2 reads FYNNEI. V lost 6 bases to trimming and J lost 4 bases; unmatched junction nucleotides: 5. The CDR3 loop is CASRAGTGATEAFF. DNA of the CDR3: TGTGCCAGCAGGGCAGGGACAGGGGCCACTGAAGCTTTCTTT.

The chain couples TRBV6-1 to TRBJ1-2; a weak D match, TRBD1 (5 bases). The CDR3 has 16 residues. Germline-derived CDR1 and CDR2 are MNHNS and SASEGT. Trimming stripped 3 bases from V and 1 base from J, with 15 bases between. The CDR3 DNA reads TGTGCCAGCAGTGACCCGTCGGGACCGTTTAACTATGGCTACACCTTC. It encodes CASSDPSGPFNYGYTF.

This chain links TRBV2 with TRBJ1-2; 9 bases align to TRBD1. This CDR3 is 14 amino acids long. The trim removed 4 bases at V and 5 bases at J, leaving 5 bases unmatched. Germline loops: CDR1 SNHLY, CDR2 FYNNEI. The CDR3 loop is CASSAGQGSYGYTF. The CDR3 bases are TGTGCCAGCAGTGCGGGACAGGGATCGTATGGCTACACCTTC.

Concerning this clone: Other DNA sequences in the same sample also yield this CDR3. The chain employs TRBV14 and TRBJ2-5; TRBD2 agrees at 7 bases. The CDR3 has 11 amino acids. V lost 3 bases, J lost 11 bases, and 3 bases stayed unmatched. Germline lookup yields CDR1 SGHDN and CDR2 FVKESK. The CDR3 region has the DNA TGTGCCAGCAGCCAGGGGGGGGAGCAGTACTTC. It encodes CASSQGGEQYF.

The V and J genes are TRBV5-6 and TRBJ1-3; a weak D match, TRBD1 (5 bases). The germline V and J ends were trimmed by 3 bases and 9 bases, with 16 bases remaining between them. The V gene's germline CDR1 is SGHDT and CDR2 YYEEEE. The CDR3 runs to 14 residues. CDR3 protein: CASSYGAGQVTIYF. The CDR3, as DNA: TGTGCCAGCAGCTACGGTGCGGGGCAAGTCACCATATATTTT.

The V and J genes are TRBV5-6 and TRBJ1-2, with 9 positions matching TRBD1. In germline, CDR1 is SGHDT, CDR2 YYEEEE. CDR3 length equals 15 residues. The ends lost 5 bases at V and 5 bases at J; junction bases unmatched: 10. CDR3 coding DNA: TGTGCCAGCAGTTATAACACAGGGGGCGAATATGGCTACACCTTC. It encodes CASSYNTGGEYGYTF.

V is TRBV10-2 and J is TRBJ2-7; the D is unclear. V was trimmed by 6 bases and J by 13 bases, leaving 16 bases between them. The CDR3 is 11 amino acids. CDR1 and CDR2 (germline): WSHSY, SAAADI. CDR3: CASSDDGFSYF. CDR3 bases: TGCGCCAGCAGCGACGACGGCTTTTCTTACTTC.

The CDR3 loop is CASSSPLGANQPQHF. In DNA, the CDR3 is TGTGCCAGCAGTTCCCCATTGGGGGCCAATCAGCCCCAGCATTTT. The gene calls are TRBV28 and TRBJ1-5, with D perhaps matching TRBD1 (6 bases). The germline V gene has CDR1 MDHEN and CDR2 SYDVKM. V was pared by 4 bases and J by 3 bases, with 13 bases between. The CDR3 contains 15 residues.

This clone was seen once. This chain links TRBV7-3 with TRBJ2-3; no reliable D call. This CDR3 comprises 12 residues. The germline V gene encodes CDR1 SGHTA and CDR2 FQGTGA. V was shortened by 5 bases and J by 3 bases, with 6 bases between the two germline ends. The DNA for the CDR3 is TGTGCCAGCAGCCAAAATACAGATACGCAGTATTTT. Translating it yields CASSQNTDTQYF.

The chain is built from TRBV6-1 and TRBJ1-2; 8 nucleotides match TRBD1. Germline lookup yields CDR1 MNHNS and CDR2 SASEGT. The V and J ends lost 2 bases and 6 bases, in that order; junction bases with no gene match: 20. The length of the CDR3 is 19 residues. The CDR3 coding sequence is TGTGCCAGCAGTGAAAACGTAAAGGACAGGGCGTCTTATAAAGATGGCTACACCTTC. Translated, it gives CASSENVKDRASYKDGYTF.

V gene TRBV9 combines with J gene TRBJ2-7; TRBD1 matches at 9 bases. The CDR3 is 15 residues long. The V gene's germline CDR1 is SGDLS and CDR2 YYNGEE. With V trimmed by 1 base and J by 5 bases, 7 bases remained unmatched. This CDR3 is CASSVRGQGSHEQYF. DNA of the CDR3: TGTGCCAGCAGCGTAAGGGGACAGGGTTCCCACGAGCAGTACTTC.

CDR3 amino acids: CASNGWGTNEQYF. DNA of the CDR3: TGTGCCAGCAATGGCTGGGGAACTAACGAGCAGTACTTC. The V and J genes are TRBV28 and TRBJ2-5, with unresolved D. The J call is doubtful: the DNA matches TRBJ2-7 better. The length of the CDR3 is 13 residues. In germline, CDR1 is MDHEN, CDR2 SYDVKM.

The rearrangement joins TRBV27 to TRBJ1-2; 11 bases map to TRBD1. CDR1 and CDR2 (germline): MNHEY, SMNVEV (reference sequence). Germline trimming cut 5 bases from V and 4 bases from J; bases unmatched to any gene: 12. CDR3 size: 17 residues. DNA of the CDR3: TGTGCCAGCAGTCCGTCCCGGGACAGGGGGGAAAGCTATGGCTACACCTTC. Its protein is CASSPSRDRGESYGYTF.

CDR3 residues: CASSIAGVETQYF. The DNA of the CDR3 is TGTGCCAGTAGTATCGCGGGAGTGGAGACCCAGTACTTC. The rearrangement links TRBV19 to TRBJ2-5, with 7 bases matching TRBD2. V was clipped by 3 bases and J by 5 bases; unmatched bases: 3. Germline CDR1 is LNHDA and CDR2 is SQIVND (reference sequence). The CDR3 is made up of 13 amino acids.

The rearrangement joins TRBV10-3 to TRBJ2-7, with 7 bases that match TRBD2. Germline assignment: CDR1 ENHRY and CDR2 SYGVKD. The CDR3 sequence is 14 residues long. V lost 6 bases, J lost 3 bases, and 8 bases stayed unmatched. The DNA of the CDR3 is TGTGCCATCAGGGAACTAGCGAGATACTACGAGCAGTACTTC. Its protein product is CAIRELARYYEQYF.

The CDR3 here is CASSADRGHEQFF. CDR3 DNA: TGTGCCAGCAGTGCGGACAGGGGACATGAGCAGTTCTTC. V gene TRBV27 combines with J gene TRBJ2-1; TRBD1 agrees at 9 bases. Germline CDR1 and CDR2: MNHEY and SMNVEV (reference sequence). This CDR3 comprises 13 residues. V lost 5 bases and J lost 8; bases outside the gene matches: 4.

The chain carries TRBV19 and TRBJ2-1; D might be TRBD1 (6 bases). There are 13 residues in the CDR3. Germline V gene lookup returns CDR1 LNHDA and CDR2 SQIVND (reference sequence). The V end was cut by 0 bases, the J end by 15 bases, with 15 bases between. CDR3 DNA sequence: TGTGCCAGTAGTATAGATGGGACACAAAGTGGGTTCTTC. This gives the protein CASSIDGTQSGFF. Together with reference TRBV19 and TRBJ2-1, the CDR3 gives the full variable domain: DGGITQSPKYLFRKEGQNVTLSCEQNLNHDAMYWYRQDPGQGLRLIYYSQIVNDFQKGDIAEGYSVSREKKESFPLTVTSAQKNPTAFYLCASSIDGTQSGFFGPGTRLTVL.

In DNA, the CDR3 is TGCGCCAGAGGGGGACAGACCCACAATGAGCAGTTCTTC. It translates to CARGGQTHNEQFF. The rearrangement uses TRBV5-1 and TRBJ2-1; 7 bases line up with TRBD1. V shed 8 bases, J shed 5 bases, and the junction held 7 bases outside the gene matches. Germline lookup yields CDR1 SGHRS and CDR2 YFSETQ. The CDR3 has 13 residues.

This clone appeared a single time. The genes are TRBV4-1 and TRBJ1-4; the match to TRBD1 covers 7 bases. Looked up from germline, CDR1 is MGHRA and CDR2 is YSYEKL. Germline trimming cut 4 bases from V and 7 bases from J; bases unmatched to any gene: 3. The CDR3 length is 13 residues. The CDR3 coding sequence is TGCGCCAGCAGCCGAGGGACAGTTGAAAAACTGTTTTTT. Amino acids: CASSRGTVEKLFF.